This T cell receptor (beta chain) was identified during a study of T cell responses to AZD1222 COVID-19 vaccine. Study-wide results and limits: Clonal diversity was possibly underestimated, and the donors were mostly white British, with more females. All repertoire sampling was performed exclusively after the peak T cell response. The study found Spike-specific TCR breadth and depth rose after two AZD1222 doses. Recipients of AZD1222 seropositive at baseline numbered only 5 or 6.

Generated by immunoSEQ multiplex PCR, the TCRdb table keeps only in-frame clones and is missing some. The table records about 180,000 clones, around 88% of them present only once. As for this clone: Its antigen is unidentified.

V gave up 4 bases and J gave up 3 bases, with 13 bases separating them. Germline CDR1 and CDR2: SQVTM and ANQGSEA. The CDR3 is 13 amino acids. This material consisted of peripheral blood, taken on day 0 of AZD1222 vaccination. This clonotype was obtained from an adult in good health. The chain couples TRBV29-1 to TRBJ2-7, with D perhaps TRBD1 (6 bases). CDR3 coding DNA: TGCAGCGTTGTAGGGGGATTTAGCTACGAGCAGTACTTC. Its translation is CSVVGGFSYEQYF.